This is a list of T cell receptor beta chains from one sample in a study of chemoradiotherapy in HPV16-positive cancers. Assay: immunoSEQ multiplex PCR; the TCRdb copy retains only in-frame clones and omits some. The data show roughly 9,000 clones, around 66% seen once. This specimen was acquired from a patient who underwent chemoradiotherapy. The receptors were sampled from a human donor with HPV-associated anogenital cancer. CDR3s include the opening cysteine and the closing phenylalanine or tryptophan. Fields, in order: clone size, J gene, V gene, D gene, CDR3 DNA, CDR3 protein. D genes are given only for firm matches. Clone size, where shown, is once, few, many, or a class for clones that have expanded.

>-|TRBJ1-5|TRBV5-8|-
TGTGCCAGCAGCCTGGAAGGCCGGCCCCAGCATTTT
CASSLEGRPQHF
>-|TRBJ2-1|TRBV9|TRBD2
TGTGCCAGCAGCGTAGAGTCCAGCGGGGCCTACAATGAGCAGTTCTTC
CASSVESSGAYNEQFF
>-|TRBJ2-7|TRBV10-3|-
TGTGCCATCAGTGGGGGTTCTCACTCCTACGAGCAGTACTTC
CAISGGSHSYEQYF
>-|TRBJ2-7|TRBV2|-
TGTGCCAGCAACGGAGTGGGTGATTACGAGCAGTACTTC
CASNGVGDYEQYF
>-|TRBJ2-2|TRBV30|-
TGTGCCTGCCCCCGACCCACGGGGGACACCGGGGAGCTGTTTTTT
CACPRPTGDTGELFF
>-|TRBJ2-6|TRBV12-2|-
TGTGCAAGTCGCTTGCAGGACGGCGTCTCTGGGGCCAACGTCCTGACTTTC
CASRLQDGVSGANVLTF
>-|TRBJ1-2|TRBV9|-
TGTGCCAGCAGCGCAACGACAGCTAACTATGGCTACACCTTC
CASSATTANYGYTF
>-|TRBJ2-3|TRBV11-2|TRBD1
TGTGCCAGCAGCGAGGGGACAGGGATCACAGATACGCAGTATTTT
CASSEGTGITDTQYF
>-|TRBJ1-1|TRBV5-6|-
TGTGCCAGCAGCGAGGATTTGATGAACACTGAAGCTTTCTTT
CASSEDLMNTEAFF
>-|TRBJ2-7|TRBV12-5|-
TGTGCTAGTGGTTTGGTATTGGGCAGGACCTACGAGCAGTACTTC
CASGLVLGRTYEQYF
>once|TRBJ2-7|TRBV9|-
TGTGCCAGCAGCGCGCCCAAACGGGGGCCGCGGCTGCGGGCCTACGAGCAGTACTTC
CASSAPKRGPRLRAYEQYF
>-|TRBJ2-5|TRBV5-6|TRBD2
TGTGCCAGCAGCCCCAACCTACTAGCGGGGGGACCCATGTACTTC
CASSPNLLAGGPMYF
>-|TRBJ2-3|TRBV18|-
TGTGCCAGCTCACCAAGAGCCCTCCCCCCAGATACGCAGTATTTT
CASSPRALPPDTQYF
>-|TRBJ1-2|TRBV6-1|-
TGTGCCAGCAGCCTCGACACCAACTATGGCTACACCTTC
CASSLDTNYGYTF
>few|TRBJ1-5|TRBV19|-
TGTGCCAGTACTCTGTTCGGCAATCAGCCCCAGCATTTT
CASTLFGNQPQHF
>-|TRBJ1-1|TRBV28|-
TGTGCCAGCAGTCTCCCCTGGGGGATGAACACTGAAGCTTTCTTT
CASSLPWGMNTEAFF
>-|TRBJ1-1|TRBV18|-
TGTGCCAGCTCACCACCGGGAGACTGGACTGAAGCTTTCTTT
CASSPPGDWTEAFF
>-|TRBJ1-2|TRBV5-1|TRBD1
TGCGCCAGCAGCTCTGACACCACGGCGACAGGGGGCTATGGCTACACCTTC
CASSSDTTATGGYGYTF
>-|TRBJ2-7|TRBV7-2|-
TGTGCCAGCAGCTTACCGGGCGAGTCCTACGAGCAGTACTTC
CASSLPGESYEQYF
>-|TRBJ2-2|TRBV10-1|TRBD2
TGCGCCAGCAGTGAGTGGGCTAGCGGGGCCACCGGGGAGCTGTTTTTT
CASSEWASGATGELFF
>-|TRBJ1-3|TRBV12-5|-
TGTGCTAGTGGTTTGCCACCGTGGGGGATTGGAAACACCATATATTTT
CASGLPPWGIGNTIYF
>-|TRBJ1-3|TRBV6-6|TRBD1
TGTGCCAGCAGTGACAGGGCCCGCTCTGGAAACACCATATATTTT
CASSDRARSGNTIYF
>-|TRBJ1-2|TRBV29-1|-
TGCAGCGTTGGTAGGGGGGATGGCTACACCTTC
CSVGRGDGYTF
>-|TRBJ2-7|TRBV28|TRBD2
TGTGCCAGCAGGCCCACTAGCGGGGGCCTTTACTACGAGCAGTACTTC
CASRPTSGGLYYEQYF
>-|TRBJ1-2|TRBV6-1|-
TGTGCCAGCAGTGAAACATTGAGATCCTATGGCTACACCTTC
CASSETLRSYGYTF
>-|TRBJ1-1|TRBV7-9|-
TGTGCCAGCAGCTTAGGCAGAGTGAACACTGAAGCTTTCTTT
CASSLGRVNTEAFF
>once|TRBJ2-2|TRBV6-5|TRBD2
TGTGCCAGCAGTCGTAGCGGGGGGGCGACCGGGGAGCTGTTTTTT
CASSRSGGATGELFF
>-|TRBJ1-2|TRBV15|TRBD1
TGTGCCACCAGCAGAGATCCGGGACAGGGTTCCTATGGCTACACCTTC
CATSRDPGQGSYGYTF
>few|TRBJ1-1|TRBV28|-
TGTGCCAGCAGTTTATTACAATCGGTGATAGCTTTGGGCACTGAAGCTTTCTTT
CASSLLQSVIALGTEAFF
>-|TRBJ1-1|TRBV27|-
TGTGCCAGCAGTCCAGGACAGCCAACCATGAACACTGAAGCTTTCTTT
CASSPGQPTMNTEAFF
>-|TRBJ1-2|TRBV4-1|-
TGCGCCAGCAGTGGCCTGGGCGGCTACACCTTC
CASSGLGGYTF
>once|TRBJ2-5|TRBV6-1|TRBD1
TGTGCCAGCAGTGAAGTCCGGGACAGGGCCCTACGGTCGTGGCCAGAGACCCAGTACTTC
CASSEVRDRALRSWPETQYF
>-|TRBJ1-6|TRBV5-1|-
TGCGCCAGCAGCGCCACAGGGACCAATAATTCACCCCTCCACTTT
CASSATGTNNSPLHF
>-|TRBJ2-1|TRBV2|TRBD2
TGTGCCAGCAACGCTCTAGCGGGGATCAACAATGAGCAGTTCTTC
CASNALAGINNEQFF
>once|TRBJ1-1|TRBV4-1|TRBD1
TGCGCCAGCAGCCCACAGGGGGCTGGGACTGAAGCTTTCTTT
CASSPQGAGTEAFF
>-|TRBJ2-7|TRBV5-8|TRBD2
TGTGCCAGCAGGGGTCTAGCGGGGGGGCCCCACGAGCAGTACTTC
CASRGLAGGPHEQYF
>-|TRBJ1-2|TRBV5-6|-
TGTGCCAGCAGCCCTGGGACTTCCGGCTACACCTTC
CASSPGTSGYTF
>-|TRBJ1-4|TRBV28|TRBD1
TGTGCCAGCAACCCAGACAGGGCGCGGAGTGAAAAACTGTTTTTT
CASNPDRARSEKLFF
>few|TRBJ1-2|TRBV5-4|-
TGTGCCAGCAGCTTTAATGGGTTCACCGCTAACTATGGCTACACCTTC
CASSFNGFTANYGYTF